This is a list of T cell receptor beta chains from one sample in a study of CD8 T cells in ankylosing spondylitis. TCRdb re-analysed the 5' RACE reads in MiXCR, keeping a single row per CDR3 protein. The data contain about 540,000 distinct CDR3 sequences, about 13% of them singletons. Sequencing was done on a sample of blood, either unsorted or a sorted T cell fraction (not recorded which). These receptors were collected from a male donor with ankylosing spondylitis. Both conserved end residues are trimmed from each CDR3.

TRBV27,TRBJ1-4,ASGRRRNEKLF
TRBV29-1,TRBJ2-2,SVHRTGELF
TRBV19,TRBJ2-3,ASRTGLVQDTQY
TRBV7-9,TRBJ1-1,ASRDLGTPNTEAF
TRBV4-1,TRBJ1-5,ASSQVLYQPQH
TRBV5-1,TRBJ1-1,ACRTGTNTEAF
TRBV5-1,TRBJ2-3,ASSLGLKGTDTQY
TRBV20-1,TRBJ1-5,SASPPPGQGPHQPQH
TRBV7-9,TRBJ1-2,ASSLMIGESYGYT
TRBV11-2,TRBJ2-1,ASSPGTSGGSGRGEQF
TRBV5-6,TRBJ2-3,ASSRALWDTQY
TRBV6-1,TRBJ2-1,ASSAKAGGSSYNEQF
TRBV6-5,TRBJ2-1,ASSIRQGDEQF
TRBV20-1,TRBJ2-1,SAQGSGSSYNEQF
TRBV7-2,TRBJ1-4,ASSSGDATNEKLF
TRBV4-2,TRBJ2-3,ASKLNGASTDTQY
TRBV7-8,TRBJ2-1,ASSPSGREYNEQF
TRBV10-3,TRBJ2-7,AISEGLAGSYEQY
TRBV18,TRBJ2-5,ASSPRLAGPEETQY
TRBV10-3,TRBJ2-2,AISRERDDTGELF
TRBV7-9,TRBJ2-1,ASSPTGDRKF
TRBV7-2,TRBJ2-2,ASSTTNTGELF
TRBV5-1,TRBJ1-1,ASSQRDRNTEAF
TRBV20-1,TRBJ2-3,SARGQGGDTQY
TRBV12-3/TRBV12-4,TRBJ2-1,ASSSSGRAGGNEQF
TRBV10-3,TRBJ2-2,AISESPGSGELF
TRBV20-1,TRBJ1-5,SARSSSNQPQH
TRBV29-1,TRBJ2-1,SVVKLAGENNEQF
TRBV12-3/TRBV12-4,TRBJ1-1,ASSLYAGRTEAF
TRBV5-1,TRBJ2-3,ASSLYRGPDTQY
TRBV3-1,TRBJ2-7,ASSLRLDGEQY
TRBV7-9,TRBJ1-5,ASSSDRLIGQPQH
TRBV9,TRBJ1-1,ASSVARGVNEAF
TRBV20-1,TRBJ2-5,SAKGLAGVETQY
TRBV7-2,TRBJ2-1,ASSTGLAGGEQF
TRBV20-1,TRBJ1-1,SARDRTGMGGTEAF
TRBV3-1,TRBJ2-7,ASSQGSSGRRAEQY
TRBV5-1,TRBJ2-7,ASSLGLAGVSSYEQY
TRBV4-2,TRBJ2-3,ASSQTDRGSTDTQY
TRBV3-1,TRBJ2-1,ASRTGTSGGNEQF
TRBV12-3/TRBV12-4,TRBJ2-1,ASSYGTSGTYNEQF
TRBV7-2,TRBJ1-1,ASSPHGVNTEAF
TRBV5-1,TRBJ1-1,ASSEQGENTEAF
TRBV20-1,TRBJ1-2,SAPPGQVNYGYT
TRBV4-1,TRBJ1-1,ASSQVGALDSNTEAF
TRBV29-1,TRBJ2-1,SVEETSGGYNEQF
TRBV11-2,TRBJ1-1,ASSQERGPWTEAF
TRBV3-1,TRBJ2-7,ASSQVYSYEQY
TRBV12-3/TRBV12-4,TRBJ2-1,ASSLGTRLAGGVPWEQF
TRBV3-1,TRBJ2-1,ASSQDLAGGPSYNEQF
TRBV11-2,TRBJ1-1,ASVRAGQLNTEAF
TRBV6-5,TRBJ2-5,ASSYSRGAQETQY
TRBV20-1,TRBJ1-3,SAPSASGVGAGNTIY
TRBV7-2,TRBJ1-5,ASSPNLGTRRRQPQH
TRBV27,TRBJ2-3,ASSTLAASTDTQY
TRBV4-2,TRBJ2-1,ASSQDYHNEQF
TRBV5-1,TRBJ1-5,ASRFNTGQPQH
TRBV7-9,TRBJ1-2,ASSSGTGSYT